This TCR beta chain originates from a study of cytotoxic CD8 clonotypes in ibrutinib-treated CLL. The wider study: Across samples, productive templates numbered some 250,000 and productive rearrangements reached around 98,000 on average.

Repertoires were generated with immunoSEQ multiplex PCR, while TCRdb's copy carries only in-frame clones and drops some. This repertoire shows around 330,000 clones, 67% found once; its top ten account for around 6.3%. Study outcomes and limitations: Clonality increased at ibrutinib response, then returned toward baseline at progression.

The CDR3 is made up of 16 amino acids. The J segment lost 6 bases and the V segment lost 4 bases, leaving 10 bases of the junction unmatched. Germline V lookup: CDR1 MNHEY, CDR2 SVGAGI. Remarks on this clone: Its antigen is unknown.

The chain carries TRBV6-5 and TRBJ2-2, with 8 bases fitting TRBD1. The sample was PBMCs, taken after 36 months of ibrutinib treatment. The sequence was obtained from a human donor with chronic lymphocytic leukemia. The CDR3 DNA reads TGTGCCAGCAGTTTCCGACAGGGGCGATATTCCGGGGAGCTGTTTTTT. The encoded protein is CASSFRQGRYSGELFF.